These T cell receptor beta chains were read from a single sample in a study of a mutant IDH1 vaccine in newly diagnosed glioma. Assay used: immunoSEQ multiplex PCR; TCRdb lists only in-frame clones, some missing. The sample lists approximately 50,000 clones; less than 85% were seen once. The antigens for these receptors are not known. Sequenced material: PBMCs, taken from a glioma patient whose treatment included an IDH1 peptide vaccine. These receptor sequences come from a woman in her 40s with glioma. Some clones in this sample may be carry-over from other donors' samples. CDR3s include the opening cysteine and the closing phenylalanine or tryptophan.

V gene	J gene	CDR3 protein
TRBV6-5	TRBJ1-2	CASFREGYTF
TRBV7-9	TRBJ2-5	CASSPGTSGGAETQYF
TRBV10-3	TRBJ1-1	CAISDSNTEAFF
TRBV6-6	TRBJ2-7	CASTAGHSYEQYF
TRBV2	TRBJ1-2	CASSVDRGPYGYTF
TRBV15	TRBJ2-1	CATSSLGGNEQFF
TRBV25-1	TRBJ1-6	CASGGWGNSPLHF
TRBV9	TRBJ2-3	CASSVGPGGGTDTQYF
TRBV7-9	TRBJ1-5	CASSPDGVGQPQHF
TRBV30	TRBJ2-7	CAWSVPAYEQYF
TRBV7-9	TRBJ1-2	CASSLGGDGYTF
TRBV7-2	TRBJ2-1	CASSLAGGPHNEQFF
TRBV11-2	NA	CASSFGENEQYF
TRBV27	TRBJ1-2	CASSSPRTAYGYTF
TRBV7-2	TRBJ2-7	CASSRDRFTYEQYF
TRBV27	TRBJ1-5	CASSPQPAATGVYSNQPQHF
TRBV18	NA	CASSPGASYEQYF
TRBV7-2	TRBJ1-2	CASSPGITGFGGYTF
TRBV14	TRBJ1-6	CASSRLRESPLHF
TRBV9	TRBJ1-1	CASTPGVGGTEAFF
TRBV6-5	TRBJ2-2	CASSLQRPGELFF
TRBV7-9	TRBJ1-5	CASSPGSNQPQHF
TRBV6-1	TRBJ1-6	CASSVTQGANSPLHF
TRBV10-3	TRBJ1-1	CAISTPSGTGVTEAFF
TRBV30	TRBJ2-7	CAWCLPGQGKYEQYF
TRBV7-6	TRBJ2-3	CASSLATGQGGGTQYF
TRBV25-1	TRBJ1-2	CASSEGGQGVYGYTF
TRBV5-1	TRBJ2-7	CASSLVVAGVEQYF
TRBV7-3	TRBJ2-1	CASSLPLGAVAGGLDEQFF
TRBV27	TRBJ1-5	CASSPTRGWDQPQHF
TRBV4-3	TRBJ1-5	CASSQDYGDVYSNQPQHF
TRBV30	TRBJ2-3	CAWSISWDTQYF
TRBV5-4	TRBJ1-1	CASSGGPGTMNTEAFF
TRBV5-1	TRBJ2-2	CASSLVGGGTGELFF
TRBV7-2	TRBJ2-3	CASSLYPGGGDTQYF
TRBV6-1	TRBJ2-3	CASSDRGPTDTQYF
TRBV6-1	TRBJ1-2	CASREGPSYGYTF
TRBV6-1	TRBJ2-1	CASSEEAGGIYGEQFF
TRBV30	TRBJ1-1	CAWGRYEAFF
TRBV25-1	TRBJ2-7	CASSEWAGTYEQYF
TRBV7-9	TRBJ2-1	CASSPSGGPYNEQFF
TRBV30	TRBJ1-5	CAWSPLWGGSNQPQHF
TRBV2	TRBJ2-1	CASSEAGTRDNEQFF
TRBV29-1	TRBJ2-1	CSGRDRSSPYNEQFF
TRBV27	TRBJ1-1	CASRGGTAKAFF
TRBV19	TRBJ2-7	CASSAYGTVPYEQYF
TRBV7-3	TRBJ1-1	CASSLSQVGEAFF
TRBV18	TRBJ1-1	CASSPGRNTEAFF
TRBV2	TRBJ1-4	CASSEDSNGEKLFF
TRBV5-1	TRBJ1-3	CASWDSASGNTIYF
TRBV2	TRBJ2-2	CASIREMGNGYTGELFF
TRBV11-2	TRBJ1-1	CASSWAVEAFF
TRBV6-1	TRBJ2-1	CASSESGGGRGEQFF
TRBV6-1	TRBJ2-1	CASRLGLAGGKEQFF
TRBV5-1	TRBJ1-2	CASSFPGDYGYTF
TRBV7-7	TRBJ2-3	CASSDMPGLAGGDTQYF